This T cell receptor (beta chain) was captured by sequencing in a study of blood T cell repertoires in COVID-19. About the research overall: The samples span acute and convalescent COVID-19 from the United States, Italy and Spain. Nucleic acid was either cDNA or gDNA, and it came from T cells, B-cell-depleted T cells, or PBMCs.

The V end was cut by 5 bases, the J end by 3 bases, with 7 bases between. This CDR3 contains 12 residues. Germline V gene data show CDR1 as MNHEY and CDR2 as SMNVEV (reference sequence). In the authors' workflow: Researchers report that nucleated cell counts were estimated from reference gene primer amplification. Sequencing was performed with immunoSEQ multiplex PCR; in TCRdb, only in-frame clones are kept and a portion is missing. V and J calls and clone size are as listed in that table; D and trimming were resolved from the DNA. The repertoire includes approximately 97,000 clones, more than 85% of them detected once, and about 4% sits in the top ten.

Sequencing was done on a sample of peripheral blood. The chain is built from TRBV27 and TRBJ1-1; D is uncertain. The TCR was taken from a man aged 18 to 29 with acute or convalescent COVID-19. The DNA for the CDR3 is TGTGCCAGCAGTCACGGGGACACTGAAGCTTTCTTT. Its translation is CASSHGDTEAFF.